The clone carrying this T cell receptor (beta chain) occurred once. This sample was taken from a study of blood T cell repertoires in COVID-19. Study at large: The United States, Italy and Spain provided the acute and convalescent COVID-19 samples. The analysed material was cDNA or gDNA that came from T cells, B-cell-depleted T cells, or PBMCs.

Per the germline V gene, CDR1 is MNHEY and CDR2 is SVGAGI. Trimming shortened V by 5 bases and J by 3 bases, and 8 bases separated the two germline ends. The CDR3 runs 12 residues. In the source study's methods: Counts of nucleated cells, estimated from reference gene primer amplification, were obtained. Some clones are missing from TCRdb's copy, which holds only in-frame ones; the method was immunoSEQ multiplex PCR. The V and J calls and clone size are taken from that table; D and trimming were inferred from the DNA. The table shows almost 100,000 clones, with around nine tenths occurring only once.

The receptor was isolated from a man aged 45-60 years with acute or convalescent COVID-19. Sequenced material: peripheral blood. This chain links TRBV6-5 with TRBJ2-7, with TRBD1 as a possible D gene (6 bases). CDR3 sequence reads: CASSRTDYEQYF. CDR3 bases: TGTGCCAGCAGTAGGACAGACTACGAGCAGTACTTC.